The clone carrying this T cell receptor beta chain was picked up one time. Healthy HIV-negative adults without recent acute infections or vaccinations served as donors. These data are taken from a study of shared clonotypes between healthy human individuals. The assay used deep level. Profiling relied on immunoSEQ multiplex PCR, and the TCRdb table lists in-frame clones only, not all of them. The sample lists some 2.1 million clones; 85% to 95% were seen once. CDR3 length: 16 residues. Trimming took 4 bases from V and 5 from J; bases not matched to a gene: 6. The germline V gene encodes CDR1 SGHRS and CDR2 YFSETQ.

Sample: naive CD4+ T cells sorted from blood. The subset is: CD45RA+ positively selected. The clonotype originates from a man aged 18 to 35 in good health. This chain links TRBV5-1 with TRBJ2-3; TRBD2 aligns across 14 bases. CDR3: CASSTGLAGALDTQYF. CDR3 DNA: TGCGCCAGCAGCACGGGACTAGCGGGGGCCTTAGATACGCAGTATTTT. Full variable domain (remainder filled in from reference TRBV5-1 and TRBJ2-3): KAGVTQTPRYLIKTRGQQVTLSCSPISGHRSVSWYQQTPGQGLQFLFEYFSETQRNKGNFPGRFSGRQFSNSRSEMNVSTLELGDSALYLCASSTGLAGALDTQYFGPGTRLTVL.